Shown below are 32 T cell receptor beta chains from a single sample sequenced in a study of blood T cell repertoires in COVID-19. Libraries were prepared by immunoSEQ multiplex PCR; TCRdb keeps only in-frame clonotypes and omits some of them. The sample lists over 450,000 clones, 70% to 90% occurring once. Material: peripheral blood. The receptors stem from a woman in her forties or fifties with COVID-19, enrolled during active disease.

This clone was recorded only once. This chain connects TRBV5-1 to TRBJ2-2, with 12 positions matching TRBD2. CDR1 is SGHRS, CDR2 YFSETQ, per germline. The CDR3 is 16 residues long. V was clipped by 1 base and J by 6 bases; unmatched bases: 4. In nucleotides, the CDR3 is TGCGCCAGCAGCTTGTCTAGCGGGGGGGCCTCCGGGGAGCTGTTTTTT. Translated: CASSLSSGGASGELFF.

The chain links TRBV10-2 to TRBJ1-1; TRBD1 matches at 9 bases. The junction had 2 bases not matched to a gene; V was cut back by 8 bases and J by 4 bases. Germline loops: CDR1 WSHSY, CDR2 SAAADI. CDR3 length: 12 amino acids. As DNA, the CDR3 is TGCGCCAGCCTACAGGGGGCCACTGAAGCTTTCTTT. Residues: CASLQGATEAFF.

Worth noting for this clone: At the DNA level, this CDR3 is encoded by other sequences in the same sample as well. J is TRBJ2-7 and V is TRBV5-1, with TRBD1 matching over 8 bases. Germline values: CDR1 SGHRS, CDR2 YFSETQ. The junction had 3 bases not matched to a gene; V was cut back by 3 bases and J by 1 base. The CDR3 is 14 amino acids. CDR3 protein: CASSSTGGSYEQYF. CDR3 bases: TGCGCCAGCAGCTCTACAGGGGGGTCCTACGAGCAGTACTTC.

The chain uses TRBV7-6 and TRBJ2-2; D gene uncertain. CDR3 length: 15 residues. Trimming left V 6 bases short and J 1 base short, with 12 bases between. CDR1 and CDR2 (germline): SGHVS, FNYEAQ. CDR3 residues: CASRSMTGNTGELFF. As DNA, the CDR3 is TGTGCCAGCAGATCCATGACGGGGAACACCGGGGAGCTGTTTTTT.

The rearrangement uses TRBV11-2 and TRBJ2-1; possible D gene TRBD1, 6 bases. Per germline, CDR1 SGHAT and CDR2 FQNNGV. The CDR3 loop spans 13 amino acids. Trimming pared 1 base from V and 7 bases from J, leaving 8 bases between. The CDR3 DNA is TGTGCCAGCAGCTTAGGGGGGCAAAATGAGCAGTTCTTC. It encodes CASSLGGQNEQFF.

The rearrangement links TRBV7-6 to TRBJ1-3; D call uncertain. The V end was cut by 1 base, the J end by 4 bases, with 5 bases between. The CDR3 is 13 residues long. Germline lookup yields CDR1 SGHVS and CDR2 FNYEAQ. The CDR3 nucleotides read TGTGCCAGCAGCTTAGGGCAGGGAAACACCATATATTTT. Encoded protein: CASSLGQGNTIYF.

The V and J genes are TRBV6-1 and TRBJ1-4, with TRBD1 matching over 7 bases. The length of the CDR3 is 15 residues. The V segment lost 3 bases and the J segment 8 bases; nucleotides outside the gene matches: 9. The V gene's germline CDR1 is MNHNS and CDR2 SASEGT. DNA of the CDR3: TGTGCCAGCAGTGAGTCGCCGGGACAGAAAGAAAAACTGTTTTTT. It encodes CASSESPGQKEKLFF.

The rearrangement uses TRBV2 and TRBJ1-1, with TRBD1 matching 7 bases. V was pared by 8 bases and J by 6 bases, with 9 bases of the junction left unmatched. The CDR3 runs to 13 residues. Germline V gene data show CDR1 as SNHLY and CDR2 as FYNNEI. CDR3 sequence (DNA): TGTGCCAGCGAGGACAGGCCGGATTCTGAAGCTTTCTTT. Residues: CASEDRPDSEAFF. The entire variable domain, with the rest obtained from reference TRBV2 and TRBJ1-1, is as follows: EPEVTQTPSHQVTQMGQEVILRCVPISNHLYFYWYRQILGQKVEFLVSFYNNEISEKSEIFDDQFSVERPDGSNFTLKIRSTKLEDSAMYFCASEDRPDSEAFFGQGTRLTVV.

The table lists this clone with a few counts. V usage is TRBV2 and J usage is TRBJ1-1, with TRBD1 as a possible D gene (6 bases). CDR1 is SNHLY, CDR2 FYNNEI, per germline. Trimming removed 4 bases at V and 1 base at J, with 7 bases between. CDR3 length equals 13 residues. CDR3 amino acids: CASSATGNTEAFF. CDR3 in DNA: TGTGCCAGCAGTGCGACAGGGAACACTGAAGCTTTCTTT.

The chain recombines TRBV6-6 with TRBJ2-7, with TRBD1 identical over 7 bases. Germline CDR1 is MNHNY and CDR2 is SVGAGI (reference sequence). This CDR3 contains 16 residues. The ends lost 2 bases at V and 1 base at J; junction bases unmatched: 8. The CDR3 sequence: CASSYRDRVTSYEQYF. In DNA, the CDR3 is TGTGCCAGCAGTTACAGGGACAGAGTTACTTCCTACGAGCAGTACTTC.

This chain's CDR3 is CASSSLAGGADTQYF. The CDR3 region has the DNA TGTGCCAGCAGTTCCTTAGCGGGGGGAGCTGATACGCAGTATTTT. The chain uses TRBV6-6 and TRBJ2-3; 10 positions match TRBD2. There are 15 residues in the CDR3. Germline CDR1 MNHNY, CDR2 SVGAGI (reference sequence). V shed 4 bases, J shed 6 bases, and the junction held 7 bases outside the gene matches.

V gene TRBV6-5 combines with J gene TRBJ1-1; the D is unclear. The CDR3 length is 13 residues. CDR1 is MNHEY, CDR2 SVGAGI, per germline. V was shortened by 7 bases and J by 4 bases, with 13 bases between the two germline ends. CDR3 sequence: CASTGIRGTEAFF. Here the CDR3 DNA reads TGTGCCAGCACGGGGATCCGGGGCACTGAAGCTTTCTTT.

The chain uses TRBV27 and TRBJ2-7, with D perhaps matching TRBD2 (5 bases). V lost 6 bases, J lost 0 bases, and 9 bases lay in between. Germline CDR1 MNHEY, CDR2 SMNVEV (reference sequence). This CDR3 spans 13 amino acids. In DNA form, the CDR3 reads TGTGCCAGCAGGGGTCGGGGCTCCTACGAGCAGTACTTC. The encoded protein is CASRGRGSYEQYF.

The rearrangement links TRBV7-2 to TRBJ2-1, with 9 bases identical to TRBD2. The CDR3 loop spans 15 amino acids. V shed 5 bases and J 4 bases; nucleotides not matched to a gene: 6. The germline V gene has CDR1 SGHTA and CDR2 FQGNSA. CDR3 coding DNA: TGTGCCAGCAGCCACAACAGCGGGGGGTACAATGAGCAGTTCTTC. It encodes CASSHNSGGYNEQFF.

This clone came up a few times. V is TRBV6-4 and J is TRBJ1-2; 9 nucleotides align to TRBD1. The V and J ends lost 2 bases and 9 bases, in that order; junction bases with no gene match: 10. Germline V gene data show CDR1 as MRHNA and CDR2 as SNTAGT. This CDR3 spans 15 amino acids. The DNA of the CDR3 is TGTGCCAGCAGTGACGAAGGAACAGGGGGCGCGAGCTACACCTTC. Its protein is CASSDEGTGGASYTF.

The chain has TRBV9 and TRBJ1-1; tentative D call: TRBD1 (6 bases). Per germline, CDR1 SGDLS and CDR2 YYNGEE. Trimming removed 4 bases from V and 4 bases from J, with 17 bases in between. The CDR3 spans 15 residues. The CDR3 nucleotides are TGTGCCAGCAGCTCCGCGGGGGGGCGAGGCACTGAAGCTTTCTTT. Its translation: CASSSAGGRGTEAFF. The full variable domain, with the rest looked up from reference TRBV9 and TRBJ1-1, is DSGVTQTPKHLITATGQRVTLRCSPRSGDLSVYWYQQSLDQGLQFLIQYYNGEERAKGNILERFSAQQFPDLHSELNLSSLELGDSALYFCASSSAGGRGTEAFFGQGTRLTVV.

The rearrangement links TRBV3-1 (or the pseudogene TRBV3-2) to TRBJ2-1, with 9 bases lining up with TRBD2. Germline V gene lookup returns CDR1 LGHDT and CDR2 YNNKEL (reference sequence). The CDR3 contains 17 residues. Losses at the gene ends were 3 bases for V and 0 bases for J; bases not matched to a gene: 6. This CDR3 reads CASSHRGGAISYNEQFF. For the CDR3, the DNA is TGTGCCAGCAGCCACCGCGGGGGGGCTATCTCCTACAATGAGCAGTTCTTC.

The J gene is TRBJ1-2, the V gene TRBV7-5; TRBD1, the table's D call, was not compared with the DNA. TRBV7-5 is given as a pseudogene. This CDR3 has 13 residues. The CDR3, as DNA: TGTGCCAGCAGCTTTGGCAGTAACTATGGCTACACCTTC. Its protein product is CASSFGSNYGYTF.

The rearrangement joins TRBV11-3 to TRBJ2-3; 12 bases are shared with TRBD1. This CDR3 has 14 residues. Trimming at V came to 5 bases and at J to 6 bases, leaving 3 bases not matched to a gene. CDR1 and CDR2 from the germline V gene are SGHNT and YENEEA. The CDR3 spells CASSRDRGQDTQYF. CDR3 in DNA: TGTGCCAGCAGCCGGGACAGGGGGCAGGATACGCAGTATTTT.

The chain couples TRBV19 to TRBJ2-7, with D uncertain. V lost 3 bases to trimming and J lost 2 bases, with 11 bases between them. This CDR3 contains 14 residues. The germline V gene encodes CDR1 LNHDA and CDR2 SQIVND (reference sequence). Here the CDR3 DNA reads TGTGCCAGTAGTATTGGTCAGGTGGCCTACGAGCAGTACTTC. This translates into CASSIGQVAYEQYF.

Only one count was recorded for this clone. The chain recombines TRBV27 with TRBJ1-1, with TRBD1 as a possible D gene (6 bases). Germline V lookup: CDR1 MNHEY, CDR2 SMNVEV (reference sequence). The length of the CDR3 is 15 residues. V lost 5 bases, J lost 2 bases, and 15 bases lay in between. CDR3 sequence: CASSIVGTQNTEAFF. Written as DNA, the CDR3 is TGTGCCAGCAGTATAGTCGGGACACAAAACACTGAAGCTTTCTTT.

J is TRBJ1-3 and V is TRBV5-1, with 9 bases matching TRBD1. CDR1 is SGHRS and CDR2 is YFSETQ in the germline V gene. V trimming: 7 bases; J trimming: 8 bases; junction bases outside the gene matches: 7. CDR3 length: 13 amino acids. This chain's CDR3 is CASRDRVGDTIYF. The DNA of the CDR3 is TGCGCCAGCCGGGACAGGGTAGGGGACACCATATATTTT.

The V gene is TRBV28, the J gene TRBJ1-2; D is uncertain. Germline CDR1 is MDHEN and CDR2 is SYDVKM. This CDR3 is built from 10 residues. Trimming stripped 10 bases from V and 5 bases from J, with 8 bases between. CDR3: CATLSYGYTF. CDR3 in DNA: TGTGCCACCCTTTCGTATGGCTACACCTTC.

The V gene is TRBV27, the J gene TRBJ2-7; a weak D match, TRBD1 (5 bases). Germline V CDR1 and CDR2: MNHEY, SMNVEV (reference sequence). The CDR3 sequence is 13 residues long. Trimming stripped 6 bases from V and 6 bases from J, with 15 bases between. In DNA form, the CDR3 reads TGTGCCAGCAGACCAGGGCCTCTCGCCGAGCAGTACTTC. This translates into CASRPGPLAEQYF.

This chain uses TRBV19 with TRBJ1-6; no firm D call. This CDR3 is built from 14 residues. Germline CDR1 is LNHDA and CDR2 is SQIVND (reference sequence). V was pared by 3 bases and J by 8 bases, with 11 bases between. The CDR3 is CASSITGSDSPLHF. Here the CDR3 DNA reads TGTGCCAGTAGTATTACGGGTAGCGATTCACCCCTCCACTTT.

J is TRBJ2-7 and V is TRBV30, with TRBD1 matching 8 bases. J gave up 5 bases and V 2 bases, and 8 bases lay outside the gene matches. Germline V gene lookup returns CDR1 GTSNPN and CDR2 SVGIG (reference sequence). The CDR3 covers 14 residues. The CDR3 DNA reads TGTGCCTGGAGTACCGGGACAGGTCTACACGAGCAGTACTTC. Amino acid sequence: CAWSTGTGLHEQYF.

V gene TRBV7-7 combines with J gene TRBJ2-2, with TRBD1 matching 9 bases. V trimming: 6 bases; J trimming: 5 bases; junction bases outside the gene matches: 4. The germline gives CDR1 SSHAT, CDR2 FNYEAQ (reference sequence). This CDR3 is 14 amino acids long. In DNA form, the CDR3 reads TGTGCCAGCAGTTCCGGGACAGGGACCGGGGAGCTGTTTTTT. Protein: CASSSGTGTGELFF.

The table lists this clone with a count of one. In nucleotides, the CDR3 is TGTGCCAGCAGCCCCCAGGTGGATTTAACTGAAGCTTTCTTT. Translated, it gives CASSPQVDLTEAFF. The V call is TRBV6-5, the J call TRBJ1-1; D remains ambiguous. The CDR3 has 14 residues. Trimming cost V 6 bases and J 5 bases, with 16 bases left between them. From germline, CDR1 is MNHEY and CDR2 SVGAGI.

Of note for this clone: Other nucleotide sequences from this sample produce the same CDR3. The chain has TRBV20-1 and TRBJ1-2; 7 positions agree with TRBD1. After removal of 6 bases from V and 5 bases from J, the junction contained 3 bases not matched to a gene. The CDR3 is made up of 11 amino acids. The germline V gene encodes CDR1 DFQATT and CDR2 SNEGSKA (reference sequence). The CDR3 spells CSAGTAYGYTF. CDR3 in DNA: TGCAGTGCCGGGACAGCTTATGGCTACACCTTC.

This chain uses TRBV5-1 with TRBJ2-7, with D possibly being TRBD1 (5 bases). Between the trimmed V and J ends, which lost 0 bases and 2 bases, there was a span of 6 bases. CDR1 is SGHRS and CDR2 is YFSETQ in the germline V gene. This CDR3 spans 13 amino acids. The CDR3 region has the DNA TGCGCCAGCAGCTTGGAGGGGACCTACGAGCAGTACTTC. Translated, it gives CASSLEGTYEQYF.

The CDR3 DNA sequence: TGTGCCAGCAGCCTACCTACAGGGTTGGCTTTCTTT. It encodes CASSLPTGLAFF. The rearrangement uses TRBV7-9 and TRBJ1-1, with a possible D match to TRBD1 (6 bases). The CDR3 spans 12 residues. Germline V gene lookup returns CDR1 SEHNR and CDR2 FQNEAQ (reference sequence). V was shortened by 5 bases and J by 11 bases, with 15 bases between the two germline ends. The full variable domain, with the rest looked up from reference TRBV7-9 and TRBJ1-1, is DTGVSQNPRHKITKRGQNVTFRCDPISEHNRLYWYRQTLGQGPEFLTYFQNEAQLEKSRLLSDRFSAERPKGSFSTLEIQRTEQGDSAMYLCASSLPTGLAFFGQGTRLTVV.

The chain carries TRBV10-1 and TRBJ2-1; tentative D call: TRBD2 (6 bases). Germline-derived CDR1 and CDR2 are WNHNN and SYGVQD (reference sequence). V was pared by 0 bases and J by 9 bases, with 24 bases between. The length of the CDR3 is 18 residues. The DNA of the CDR3 is TGCGCCAGCAGTGAGTCCCGACACGTTTTCGGGGGAAAGGTTGAGCAGTTCTTC. This sequence encodes CASSESRHVFGGKVEQFF.